The clone carrying this T cell receptor (beta chain) came up many times. The antigen is not known. These data are taken from a study of CD8 T cells in ankylosing spondylitis. TCRdb ran MiXCR on the 5' RACE reads and lists one entry per CDR3 protein. The top ten clones hold approximately 3.5% of a sample with about 500,000 distinct CDR3 sequences, 5.3% of them seen once. Study-level points and caveats: Seemingly distinctive of ankylosing spondylitis blood was a TCR beta motif formed by eight highly homologous variants.

The CDR3 sequence is 14 residues long. V lost 1 base, J lost 5 bases, and 9 bases lay in between. CDR1 is SGHKS, CDR2 YYEKEE, per germline (reference sequence). The specimen sequenced was blood, either unsorted or a sorted T cell fraction (not recorded which). This sequence originates from a male donor with ankylosing spondylitis. This chain joins TRBV5-5 and TRBJ2-2; D gene ambiguous. The CDR3, as DNA: TGTGCCAGCAGCTTGCTGGGCCGGACCGGGGAGCTGTTTTTT. The encoded protein is CASSLLGRTGELFF.